This T cell receptor beta chain originates from a study of cytomegalovirus exposure and HLA in healthy donors. Regarding this clone: Its specificity is unknown.

The study ran its PCR with 60 Vbeta and 13 Jbeta primers. Measured with immunoSEQ multiplex PCR; TCRdb has only the in-frame clones, and not every one. The sample contains some 160,000 clones, roughly four fifths of which appear only once. Study-wide findings and caveats: Rates of TCR association differed by HLA locus in a later analysis, with DRB1 highest and HLA-C lowest.

Sequenced sample: PBMCs. The receptor comes from a male donor in good health and CMV-seropositive.

CDR3 nucleotide sequence: TGTGCCAGCAGGAGGGCAGGTACAGCCTACGAGCAGTACTTC. This encodes CASRRAGTAYEQYF. The chain combines TRBV6-5 with TRBJ2-7; possible D gene TRBD2, 5 bases. Germline values: CDR1 MNHEY, CDR2 SVGAGI. The CDR3 contains 14 residues. V was trimmed by 6 bases and J by 2 bases, leaving 14 bases between them.